Below are 22 T cell receptor beta chains sequenced from a single sample in a study of cytomegalovirus exposure and HLA in healthy donors. Vbeta (60) and Jbeta (13) primers were used in the PCR. Data came from immunoSEQ multiplex PCR; TCRdb stores just in-frame clones and leaves some out. The data contain some 150,000 clones, roughly three fifths of them singletons. The sequenced sample consisted of PBMCs. The receptors originated from a middle-aged woman in good health and CMV-seronegative.

This chain links TRBV5-4 with TRBJ2-1, with a weak D call TRBD2 (6 bases). CDR1 SGHNT and CDR2 YYREEE come from the germline V gene (reference sequence). The CDR3 covers 16 residues. The V and J ends lost 0 bases and 2 bases respectively, with 12 bases between them. The CDR3 loop reads CASSLAGGPAYNEQFF. The CDR3, as DNA: TGTGCCAGCAGCTTGGCCGGGGGTCCCGCCTACAATGAGCAGTTCTTC.

This clone appeared a few times. This rearrangement joins TRBV7-2 to TRBJ1-2, with D possibly matching TRBD1 (6 bases). CDR1 is SGHTA and CDR2 is FQGNSA in the germline V gene. Trimming cost V 3 bases and J 4 bases, with 15 bases left between them. The CDR3 loop spans 15 amino acids. CDR3 DNA sequence: TGTGCCAGCAGCTTGGACGTGACAGGTCCCTATGGCTACACCTTC. It codes for CASSLDVTGPYGYTF.

The chain couples TRBV10-2 to TRBJ2-2; 8 nucleotides align to TRBD2. Germline CDR1 WSHSY, CDR2 SAAADI. V lost 7 bases, J lost 4 bases, and 14 bases stayed unmatched. The CDR3 is made up of 17 amino acids. The CDR3 loop reads CASKQIRASGGTGELFF. The CDR3 coding sequence is TGCGCCAGCAAACAGATAAGGGCCAGCGGGGGCACCGGGGAGCTGTTTTTT.

V usage is TRBV27 and J usage is TRBJ1-6; 11 bases agree with TRBD1. Trimming took 5 bases from V and 8 from J; bases not matched to a gene: 5. There are 15 residues in the CDR3. Looked up from germline, CDR1 is MNHEY and CDR2 is SMNVEV (reference sequence). This chain's CDR3 is CASSPLGQGDSPLHF. The CDR3 DNA reads TGTGCCAGCAGTCCCCTGGGACAGGGGGATTCACCCCTCCACTTT.

In DNA, the CDR3 is TGTGCCAGCAGCTCGGAGGACTATGGCTACACCTTC. It is translated as CASSSEDYGYTF. The chain uses TRBV5-6 and TRBJ1-2, with D uncertain. CDR1 and CDR2 (germline): SGHDT, YYEEEE. The CDR3 runs 12 residues. V dropped 3 bases and J dropped 3 bases, with 6 bases sitting between them.

As regards this clone: Since the CDR3 does not end with the conserved phenylalanine or tryptophan, this likely comes from a read error. CDR3 sequence reads: CASTPQGTNTEAFL. CDR3 bases: TGTGCCAGCACCCCACAGGGGACGAACACTGAAGCTTTCCTT. The rearrangement joins TRBV27 to TRBJ1-1, with 7 bases that match TRBD1. The CDR3 covers 14 residues. Germline CDR1 is MNHEY and CDR2 is SMNVEV (reference sequence). With 7 bases clipped from V and 1 base from J, the junction kept 6 bases outside the gene matches.

This clone came up a few times. The rearrangement joins TRBV5-1 to TRBJ1-1; D remains unclear. V dropped 0 bases and J dropped 1 base, with 7 bases sitting between them. Germline V gives CDR1 SGHRS, CDR2 YFSETQ. This CDR3 has 14 amino acids. The CDR3 DNA follows: TGCGCCAGCAGCTTGGGCAGGCCGAACACTGAAGCTTTCTTT. This sequence encodes CASSLGRPNTEAFF.

The chain joins TRBV28 to TRBJ2-7; 9 bases match TRBD1. Germline V lookup: CDR1 MDHEN, CDR2 SYDVKM. The CDR3 has 14 amino acids. After removal of 3 bases from V and 3 bases from J, the junction contained 3 bases not matched to a gene. In DNA, the CDR3 is TGTGCCAGCAGTTTCCGGGACAGGGACTACGAGCAGTACTTC. Translation gives CASSFRDRDYEQYF. Complete variable domain (other parts from reference TRBV28 and TRBJ2-7): DVKVTQSSRYLVKRTGEKVFLECVQDMDHENMFWYRQDPGLGLRLIYFSYDVKMKEKGDIPEGYSVSREKKERFSLILESASTNQTSMYLCASSFRDRDYEQYFGPGTRLTVT.

In this sample, this clone turned up a few times. V usage is TRBV7-8 and J usage is TRBJ2-7, with a possible D match to TRBD2 (5 bases). V lost 1 base, J lost 5 bases, and 9 bases lay in between. Germline V gives CDR1 SGHVS, CDR2 FQNEAQ. The CDR3 has 13 residues. The CDR3: CASSLDLGDEQYF. The CDR3 region has the DNA TGTGCCAGCAGCTTAGACCTCGGGGACGAGCAGTACTTC. The full variable domain, with the rest looked up from reference TRBV7-8 and TRBJ2-7, is GAGVSQSPRYKVAKRGQDVALRCDPISGHVSLFWYQQALGQGPEFLTYFQNEAQLDKSGLPSDRFFAERPEGSVSTLKIQRTQQEDSAVYLCASSLDLGDEQYFGPGTRLTVT.

This clone was recorded a few times. The J gene is TRBJ1-4, the V gene TRBV5-5, with 9 bases identical to TRBD1. The V segment lost 4 bases and the J segment 5 bases; nucleotides outside the gene matches: 6. The V gene's germline CDR1 is SGHKS and CDR2 YYEKEE (reference sequence). The CDR3 contains 15 residues. In nucleotides, the CDR3 is TGTGCCAGCAGCCCGCGGACAGGGGTGAATGAAAAACTGTTTTTT. This gives the protein CASSPRTGVNEKLFF.

The CDR3 sequence is CASTFLRDRQNTEAFF. In nucleotides, the CDR3 is TGTGCCAGTACCTTCCTAAGGGACAGGCAGAACACTGAAGCTTTCTTT. V and J are TRBV19 and TRBJ1-1, with 8 bases aligning to TRBD1. The CDR3 consists of 16 residues. V shed 7 bases and J 1 base; nucleotides not matched to a gene: 11. Germline V gene sequence: CDR1 LNHDA, CDR2 SQIVND (reference sequence).

This clone turned up a few times. This chain joins TRBV30 and TRBJ1-2; D perhaps matches TRBD1 (6 bases). The V gene lost 3 bases and the J gene lost 2 bases, with 16 bases spanning the gap. The CDR3 is 15 amino acids. Germline loops: CDR1 GTSNPN, CDR2 SVGIG (reference sequence). The CDR3 loop reads CAWRDRQVFNYGYTF. The DNA of the CDR3 is TGTGCCTGGAGGGATAGACAGGTTTTCAACTATGGCTACACCTTC.

The chain carries TRBV7-8 and TRBJ2-1, with D uncertain. The V and J ends lost 2 bases and 3 bases respectively, with 14 bases between them. The CDR3 length is 16 residues. The germline gives CDR1 SGHVS, CDR2 FQNEAQ. The CDR3 DNA reads as TGTGCCAGCAGCTTACTTGAGCGCCTGGGCTACAATGAGCAGTTCTTC. Protein product: CASSLLERLGYNEQFF.

The sample holds a few counts of this clone. The chain combines TRBV5-1 with TRBJ2-3, with TRBD2 matching 7 bases. The junction had 9 bases not matched to a gene; V was cut back by 6 bases and J by 2 bases. Germline V CDR1 and CDR2: SGHRS, YFSETQ. The CDR3 is 15 residues long. The CDR3 nucleotides are TGCGCCAGCACCCTAAGCGGGACTGACACAGATACGCAGTATTTT. Its protein product is CASTLSGTDTDTQYF.

A single count supports this clone. The rearrangement links TRBV7-9 to TRBJ1-1; a possible D gene is TRBD1 (6 bases). The V and J ends lost 0 bases and 1 base respectively, with 9 bases between them. CDR3 length: 15 residues. Per germline, CDR1 SEHNR and CDR2 FQNEAQ (reference sequence). CDR3 DNA sequence: TGTGCCAGCAGCTTAGCGATAGGGGGGAACACTGAAGCTTTCTTT. Translation gives CASSLAIGGNTEAFF. Variable domain in full (rest from reference TRBV7-9 and TRBJ1-1): DTGVSQNPRHKITKRGQNVTFRCDPISEHNRLYWYRQTLGQGPEFLTYFQNEAQLEKSRLLSDRFSAERPKGSFSTLEIQRTEQGDSAMYLCASSLAIGGNTEAFFGQGTRLTVV.

The J gene is TRBJ2-7, the V gene TRBV5-1, with 8 bases fitting TRBD2. CDR3 length equals 14 residues. CDR1 and CDR2 (germline): SGHRS, YFSETQ. The V and J ends lost 2 bases and 3 bases, in that order; junction bases with no gene match: 4. CDR3 bases: TGCGCCAGCAGCTTACGGACTAGCAACTACGAGCAGTACTTC. This translates into CASSLRTSNYEQYF.

The gene calls are TRBV6-6 and TRBJ1-1; TRBD1 matches at 12 bases. The CDR3 runs to 16 residues. The germline V gene has CDR1 MNHNY and CDR2 SVGAGI (reference sequence). J lost 7 bases, V lost 0 bases, and 6 bases had no gene match. As DNA, the CDR3 is TGTGCCAGCAGTTACTCCCCCGGGACAGGGGGCGGTGAAGCTTTCTTT. As protein: CASSYSPGTGGGEAFF.

The rearrangement joins TRBV7-2 to TRBJ1-5, with D perhaps matching TRBD1 (6 bases). CDR1 is SGHTA, CDR2 FQGNSA, per germline. V was clipped by 5 bases and J by 2 bases, with 10 bases between them. The CDR3 loop spans 14 amino acids. In DNA form, the CDR3 reads TGTGCCAGCAGCCCGGACAGTGGCAATCAGCCCCAGCATTTT. Its translation: CASSPDSGNQPQHF.

This clone was observed a few times. The J gene is TRBJ1-1, the V gene TRBV27, with 9 bases matching TRBD1. The CDR3 length is 16 residues. The junction had 8 bases not matched to a gene; V was cut back by 1 base and J by 5 bases. Per the germline V gene, CDR1 is MNHEY and CDR2 is SMNVEV (reference sequence). This CDR3 reads CASSLYPGGTGTEAFF. For the CDR3, the DNA is TGTGCCAGCAGTTTATACCCCGGAGGGACAGGGACTGAAGCTTTCTTT.

This clone was recorded a few times. CDR3 loop: CASRFGTGGSYEQYF. The CDR3 nucleotides are TGTGCCAGCAGATTCGGGACAGGGGGCTCCTACGAGCAGTACTTC. The chain employs TRBV7-9 and TRBJ2-7, with 11 bases matching TRBD1. Trimming at V came to 6 bases and at J to 0 bases, leaving 4 bases not matched to a gene. The CDR3 loop spans 15 amino acids. Germline CDR1 is SEHNR and CDR2 is FQNEAQ (reference sequence). Drawing the rest from reference TRBV7-9 and TRBJ2-7, the complete variable domain is DTGVSQNPRHKITKRGQNVTFRCDPISEHNRLYWYRQTLGQGPEFLTYFQNEAQLEKSRLLSDRFSAERPKGSFSTLEIQRTEQGDSAMYLCASRFGTGGSYEQYFGPGTRLTVT.

This sequence joins TRBV11-2 and TRBJ2-3; the D gene is possibly TRBD2 (7 bases). Trimming shortened V by 5 bases and J by 1 base, and 25 bases separated the two germline ends. CDR1 SGHAT and CDR2 FQNNGV come from the germline V gene. The CDR3 contains 19 residues. In DNA form, the CDR3 reads TGTGCCAGCAGCCCTTTCCGGGGGGCCCGGTGGCGGGGCACAGATACGCAGTATTTT. Amino acids: CASSPFRGARWRGTDTQYF.

The chain recombines TRBV27 with TRBJ2-3, with a tentative D call TRBD2 (7 bases). Germline values: CDR1 MNHEY, CDR2 SMNVEV (reference sequence). There are 16 residues in the CDR3. Trimming took off 7 bases at V and 2 bases at J, with 19 bases between the two ends. This CDR3 reads CASTVYGGPVTDTQYF. As DNA, the CDR3 is TGTGCCAGCACCGTGTACGGGGGGCCTGTCACAGATACGCAGTATTTT.